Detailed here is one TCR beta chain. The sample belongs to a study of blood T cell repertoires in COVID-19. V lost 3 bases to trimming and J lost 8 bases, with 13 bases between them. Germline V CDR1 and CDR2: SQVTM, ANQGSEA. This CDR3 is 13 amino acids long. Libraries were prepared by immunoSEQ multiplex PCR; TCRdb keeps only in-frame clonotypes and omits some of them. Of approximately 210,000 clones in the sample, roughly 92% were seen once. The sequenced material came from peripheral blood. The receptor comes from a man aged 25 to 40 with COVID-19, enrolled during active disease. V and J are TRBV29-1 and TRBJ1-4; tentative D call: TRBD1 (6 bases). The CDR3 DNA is TGCAGCGTTGATGGCAGGGGTACGGAAAAACTGTTTTTT. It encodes CSVDGRGTEKLFF.